A single sample gave rise to the 8 T cell receptor beta chains below, sequenced in a study of blood T cell repertoires in COVID-19. Here immunoSEQ multiplex PCR was the method, and the copy in TCRdb shows in-frame clones only, minus some. The sample carries 210,000 or so clones, about 80% recorded once. Sequencing used PBMCs or T cells enriched from blood (not recorded which). The receptors derive from a man between 60 and 70 years old who had recovered from COVID-19.

This clone is a singleton in its sample. This rearrangement joins TRBV18 to TRBJ1-4, with unresolved D. The germline V gene has CDR1 KGHSH and CDR2 LQKENI. The V end was cut by 4 bases, the J end by 6 bases, with 15 bases between. The CDR3 totals 15 residues. The CDR3 DNA is TGTGCCAGCTCACTTTCCCCCGGGAGCGATGAAAAACTGTTTTTT. This gives the protein CASSLSPGSDEKLFF.

In nucleotides, the CDR3 is TGTGCCAGCACCGCGACAGGGATTAGGACTGAAGCTTTCTTT. As protein: CASTATGIRTEAFF. This chain uses TRBV6-5 with TRBJ1-1; TRBD1 matches 7 bases. Germline loops: CDR1 MNHEY, CDR2 SVGAGI. Germline trimming cut 7 bases from V and 5 bases from J; bases unmatched to any gene: 10. CDR3 length: 14 amino acids.

This clone has a single count. The J gene is TRBJ2-1, the V gene TRBV6-2 or TRBV6-3; possible D gene TRBD1, 5 bases. Germline V gene lookup returns CDR1 MNHEY and CDR2 SVGEGT. This CDR3 comprises 17 residues. V dropped 6 bases and J dropped 1 base, with 19 bases sitting between them. The CDR3 nucleotides are TGTGCCAGCAGCCAAACCTGGGGCCTCGGTTCCTACAATGAGCAGTTCTTC. It is translated as CASSQTWGLGSYNEQFF.

A remark on this clone: Other DNA sequences from this sample encode an identical CDR3 as well. The chain links TRBV5-1 to TRBJ1-5; weak D call: TRBD1 (6 bases). CDR1 SGHRS and CDR2 YFSETQ come from the germline V gene. Between the trimmed V and J ends, which lost 4 bases and 7 bases, there was a span of 12 bases. The CDR3 extends over 13 amino acids. CDR3 in DNA: TGCGCCAGCAGCGTGACCACAGGGCAGCCCCAGCATTTT. Its translation is CASSVTTGQPQHF.

This chain connects TRBV5-1 to TRBJ1-3, with TRBD1 matching over 7 bases. The V gene end was trimmed by 4 bases and the J gene end by 0 bases; junction bases not matched to a gene: 4. Germline V gene lookup returns CDR1 SGHRS and CDR2 YFSETQ. There are 15 residues in the CDR3. CDR3 loop: CASSASGGSGNTIYF. CDR3 DNA sequence: TGCGCCAGCAGCGCCTCAGGGGGCTCTGGAAACACCATATATTTT.

The chain is built from TRBV5-6 and TRBJ1-6; 9 bases map to TRBD1. Germline V lookup: CDR1 SGHDT, CDR2 YYEEEE. V lost 2 bases and J lost 7; bases outside the gene matches: 1. This CDR3 is 14 amino acids long. The DNA for the CDR3 is TGTGCCAGCAGCTTACAGGGGGCGAATTCACCCCTCCACTTT. Amino acids: CASSLQGANSPLHF.

The V call is TRBV14, the J call TRBJ1-6, with D unresolved. Germline V gene data show CDR1 as SGHDN and CDR2 as FVKESK. The CDR3 has 15 amino acids. Trimming removed 1 base at V and 4 bases at J, with 8 bases between. This chain's CDR3 is CASSQGGVYNSPLHF. The CDR3 DNA sequence: TGTGCCAGCAGCCAAGGTGGAGTTTATAATTCACCCCTCCACTTT.

The chain links TRBV7-2 to TRBJ1-3, with D hard to call. The CDR3 sequence is 15 residues long. Germline values: CDR1 SGHTA, CDR2 FQGNSA. Trimming took 1 base from V and 0 from J, leaving 7 bases between them. CDR3 in DNA: TGTGCCAGCAGCTTAGTTCTTAGCTCTGGAAACACCATATATTTT. Protein sequence: CASSLVLSSGNTIYF. The complete variable domain, with remaining parts taken from reference TRBV7-2 and TRBJ1-3, reads GAGVSQSPSNKVTEKGKDVELRCDPISGHTALYWYRQSLGQGLEFLIYFQGNSAPDKSGLPSDRFSAERTGGSVSTLTIQRTQQEDSAVYLCASSLVLSSGNTIYFGEGSWLTVV.